A selection of T cell receptor beta chains follows, all from one sample in a study of Graves' ophthalmopathy and Graves' hyperthyroidism. TCRdb ran MiXCR on the multiplex PCR reads and lists one entry per CDR3 protein. The sample carries roughly 350,000 distinct CDR3 sequences, roughly 17% recorded once. The source material was peripheral blood. The receptors were gathered from an adult woman with stable Graves' hyperthyroidism. Each CDR3 is given with its conserved first and last residue. D genes are given only for firm matches. Only part of the rows carry a size: once, few, many, or a class if the clone is expanded.

D | size | J | V | CDR3 | DNA
TRBD2 | . | TRBJ2-5 | TRBV10-3 | CAISGLTSGRETQYF | TGTGCCATCAGTGGTCTGACTAGCGGGAGGGAGACCCAGTACTTC
TRBD2 | many | TRBJ2-7 | TRBV7-3 | CASSFNEWTVGKTSGSNEQYF | TGTGCCAGCAGCTTTAATGAATGGACAGTCGGGAAAACTAGCGGGAGCAACGAGCAGTACTTC
. | many | TRBJ1-2 | TRBV18 | CASSPPTAGIYGYTF | TGTGCCAGCTCACCACCGACAGCGGGGATCTATGGCTACACCTTC
. | . | TRBJ2-2 | TRBV6-1 | CASSRSGVINTGELFF | TGTGCCAGCAGTAGATCAGGGGTCATTAACACCGGGGAGCTGTTTTTT
. | many | TRBJ1-2 | TRBV3-1 | CASSQDQGEYGYTF | TGTGCCAGCAGCCAAGACCAGGGAGAGTATGGCTACACCTTC
. | many | TRBJ1-5 | TRBV6-5 | CASSYLVRGNQPQHF | TGTGCCAGCAGTTACTTGGTTCGCGGCAATCAGCCCCAGCATTTT
. | many | TRBJ1-3 | TRBV7-9 | CASSRTGGTGNTIYF | TGTGCCAGCAGCCGCACCGGGGGGACTGGAAACACCATATATTTT
. | many | TRBJ1-5 | TRBV20-1 | CSARDGTGYSNQPQHF | TGCAGTGCTAGAGACGGGACCGGCTATAGCAATCAGCCCCAGCATTTT
. | many | TRBJ2-5 | TRBV12-3/TRBV12-4 | CASANVRGRETQYF | TGTGCCAGCGCCAACGTACGGGGGCGAGAGACCCAGTACTTC
. | many | TRBJ1-3 | TRBV25-1 | CASSDDGSSGNTIYF | TGTGCCAGCAGTGACGACGGAAGCTCTGGAAACACCATATATTTT
TRBD1 | many | TRBJ2-7 | TRBV29-1 | CSVVDRGRFWEQYF | TGCAGCGTTGTCGACAGGGGGCGATTCTGGGAGCAGTACTTC
. | . | TRBJ2-7 | TRBV27 | CASSFQTTTYELYF | TGTGCCAGCAGTTTTCAAACAACCACCTACGAGCTGTACTTC
. | . | TRBJ2-2 | TRBV5-2 | CATNGNRGRPGVKWNTGELFF | TGTGCCACCAACGGTAACAGGGGTCGTCCAGGCGTAAAATGGAACACCGGGGAGCTGTTTTTT
. | few | TRBJ1-3 | TRBV9 | CASSQFTQGNGNTIYF | TGTGCCAGCAGTCAATTTACTCAGGGAAATGGAAACACCATATATTTT
TRBD2 | many | TRBJ2-4 | TRBV11-2 | CASSSIAGARSSIQYF | TGTGCCAGCAGTTCGATAGCGGGAGCCCGGTCCTCCATTCAGTACTTC
TRBD1 | many | TRBJ1-5 | TRBV20-1 | CSARPRPVVQGEYNQPQHF | TGCAGTGCTAGACCTAGACCCGTTGTACAGGGGGAATACAATCAGCCCCAGCATTTT
. | few | TRBJ1-6 | TRBV7-2 | CASSLADGRPLHF | TGTGCCAGCAGCTTAGCGGACGGGAGACCCCTCCACTTT
TRBD2 | many | TRBJ2-5 | TRBV9 | CASSVGGSTLQETQYF | TGTGCCAGCAGCGTAGGCGGGAGCACTCTCCAAGAGACCCAGTACTTC
. | many | TRBJ2-6 | TRBV6-1 | CASSGAGDGANVLTF | TGTGCCAGCAGTGGAGCAGGGGATGGGGCCAACGTCCTGACTTTC
. | many | TRBJ2-2 | TRBV20-1 | CSARDSGKNTGELFF | TGCAGTGCTAGAGATTCCGGAAAGAACACCGGGGAGCTGTTTTTT
. | many | TRBJ2-5 | TRBV24-1 | CATSDWTRWETQYF | TGTGCCACCAGTGATTGGACCAGGTGGGAGACCCAGTACTTC
TRBD1 | . | TRBJ1-4 | TRBV18 | CASSLGQGPTNEKLFF | TGTGCCAGCTCACTTGGACAGGGGCCAACTAATGAAAAACTGTTTTTT
. | . | TRBJ2-2 | TRBV20-1 | CSASNRDTNTGELFF | TGCAGTGCTAGCAACCGAGATACGAACACCGGGGAGCTGTTTTTT
TRBD1 | . | TRBJ2-7 | TRBV4-1 | CASSQPGQGTHEQYF | TGCGCCAGCAGCCAACCGGGACAGGGCACCCACGAGCAGTACTTC
. | . | TRBJ1-2 | TRBV7-9 | CASSSTVRPSGYTF | TGTGCCAGCAGCTCAACGGTCAGGCCGAGCGGTTACACCTTC
. | many | TRBJ2-7 | TRBV10-3 | CAIRVRAERSSYEQYF | TGTGCCATAAGAGTCCGGGCAGAGAGATCTTCCTACGAGCAGTACTTC
TRBD1 | many | TRBJ2-2 | TRBV29-1 | CSVPHRRQGNTGELFF | TGCAGCGTTCCTCACCGGAGACAGGGGAACACCGGGGAGCTGTTTTTT
. | many | TRBJ1-5 | TRBV27 | CASSLIQGSNQPQHF | TGTGCCAGCAGTTTAATCCAGGGCAGCAATCAGCCCCAGCATTTT
TRBD1 | many | TRBJ2-7 | TRBV12-3/TRBV12-4 | CASGVSFTGGDEQYF | TGTGCCAGCGGAGTGAGCTTTACAGGGGGCGACGAGCAGTACTTC
. | many | TRBJ1-2 | TRBV27 | CASSPRQGSPTAVNYGYTF | TGTGCCAGCAGTCCGCGGCAGGGGTCCCCAACAGCTGTTAACTATGGCTACACCTTC
. | many | TRBJ2-7 | TRBV6-5 | CASSYRGAPSGEQYF | TGTGCCAGCAGTTACCGGGGAGCCCCATCTGGGGAGCAGTACTTC
. | many | TRBJ1-1 | TRBV4-1 | CASSQGRGAAMNTEAFF | TGCGCCAGCAGCCAAGGGCGGGGGGCGGCCATGAACACTGAAGCTTTCTTT
. | many | TRBJ2-7 | TRBV12-3/TRBV12-4 | CASSLAGSSYEQYF | TGTGCCAGCAGCCTTGCCGGCAGCTCCTACGAGCAGTACTTC
. | many | TRBJ2-5 | TRBV18 | CASCSDRKETQYF | TGTGCCAGCTGCTCGGACAGAAAAGAGACCCAGTACTTC
TRBD2 | many | TRBJ2-5 | TRBV5-1 | CASSLAGASGETQYF | TGCGCCAGCAGCTTGGCCGGCGCTAGCGGGGAGACCCAGTACTTC
TRBD2 | many | TRBJ2-7 | TRBV11-2 | CASSYGLAGVVEQYF | TGTGCCAGCAGCTATGGACTAGCGGGAGTTGTCGAGCAGTACTTC
. | many | TRBJ1-2 | TRBV19 | CASRDIADSFYGYTF | TGTGCCAGTCGGGACATCGCCGACTCATTCTATGGCTACACCTTC
. | many | TRBJ2-5 | TRBV5-1 | CASSLVLGSEETQYF | TGCGCCAGCAGCTTGGTTTTGGGGAGTGAGGAGACCCAGTACTTC
TRBD2 | many | TRBJ2-7 | TRBV5-1 | CASSHREGRYEQYF | TGCGCCAGCAGCCACCGGGAGGGCCGATACGAGCAGTACTTC
TRBD1 | . | TRBJ1-1 | TRBV4-1 | CASSLTWTGVDTEAFF | TGCGCCAGCAGCCTCACTTGGACAGGGGTGGACACTGAAGCTTTCTTT
. | once | TRBJ1-2 | TRBV5-1 | CASSYTGRYYGYTF | TGCGCCAGCAGCTATACGGGCAGATACTATGGCTACACCTTC
. | few | TRBJ2-1 | TRBV15 | CATSLLYGGSSYNEQFF | TGTGCCACCAGCTTGCTATATGGCGGAAGCTCCTACAATGAGCAGTTCTTC
. | many | TRBJ1-3 | TRBV4-2 | CASSQVGGLAGNTIYF | TGTGCCAGCAGCCAAGTCGGGGGGCTGGCTGGAAACACCATATATTTT
TRBD1 | many | TRBJ1-1 | TRBV15 | CATNPDRVLTEAFF | TGTGCCACGAACCCCGACAGGGTTTTGACTGAAGCTTTCTTT